The 20 T cell receptor beta chains below were found in one sample sequenced in a study of shared clonotypes between healthy human individuals. TCRdb's copy holds only in-frame clones and misses some; the assay was immunoSEQ multiplex PCR. The sample has hundreds of thousands of clones; about 96% are singletons. The sample comprised naive CD4+ T cells sorted from blood. Stated subset: CD45RA+ positively selected. The origin of the receptors is a woman in her 30s in good health.

V gene TRBV7-3 combines with J gene TRBJ1-5; no definite D call. Germline-derived CDR1 and CDR2 are SGHTA and FQGTGA. This CDR3 contains 13 residues. V was shortened by 10 bases and J by 0 bases, with 10 bases between the two germline ends. The CDR3 protein is CATPSDSNQPQHF. CDR3 in DNA: TGTGCCACTCCCTCGGATAGCAATCAGCCCCAGCATTTT. The full variable domain, in which reference TRBV7-3 and TRBJ1-5 provide the parts outside the CDR3, is GAGVSQTPSNKVTEKGKYVELRCDPISGHTALYWYRQSLGQGPEFLIYFQGTGAADDSGLPNDRFFAVRPEGSVSTLKIQRTERGDSAVYLCATPSDSNQPQHFGDGTRLSIL.

The chain has TRBV14 and TRBJ2-2; TRBD2 agrees at 8 bases. This CDR3 contains 19 residues. CDR1 and CDR2 from the germline V gene are SGHDN and FVKESK. With 0 bases clipped from V and 8 bases from J, the junction kept 17 bases outside the gene matches. The CDR3 sequence is CASSQDFVGAAGASGELFF. The DNA for the CDR3 is TGTGCCAGCAGCCAAGATTTTGTCGGGGCAGCGGGAGCGTCGGGGGAGCTGTTTTTT.

The V gene is TRBV27, the J gene TRBJ1-1; D not resolved. CDR1 MNHEY and CDR2 SMNVEV come from the germline V gene (reference sequence). V lost 1 base, J lost 1 base, and 7 bases lay in between. This CDR3 comprises 14 residues. The CDR3 sequence: CASSLFAANTEAFF. The CDR3 nucleotides read TGTGCCAGCAGTTTATTTGCAGCGAACACTGAAGCTTTCTTT.

The V gene is TRBV11-1, the J gene TRBJ2-2, with TRBD2 identical over 11 bases. The CDR3 is 14 residues long. V lost 7 bases to trimming and J lost 7 bases; unmatched junction nucleotides: 5. In germline, CDR1 is SGHAT, CDR2 FQDESV (reference sequence). The CDR3 DNA reads as TGTGCCAGCACCACTAGCGGGAGTGACGGGGAGCTGTTTTTT. Its protein is CASTTSGSDGELFF.

The chain couples TRBV6-1 to TRBJ2-5; D possibly corresponds to TRBD2 (5 bases). The CDR3 spans 12 residues. The V end was cut by 7 bases, the J end by 6 bases, with 12 bases between. The germline V gene encodes CDR1 MNHNS and CDR2 SASEGT. Written as DNA, the CDR3 is TGTGCCAGCACGGGGTATACGAAGACCCAGTACTTC. It translates to CASTGYTKTQYF.

The DNA for the CDR3 is TGCGCCAGCAGCCAAGGACAGGGGGCCGAGACCCAGTACTTC. Protein product: CASSQGQGAETQYF. The chain is built from TRBV5-1 and TRBJ2-5; TRBD1 aligns across 11 bases. V lost 4 bases and J lost 5; bases outside the gene matches: 4. The CDR3 loop spans 14 amino acids. Germline V gene sequence: CDR1 SGHRS, CDR2 YFSETQ.

The chain employs TRBV5-1 and TRBJ2-2; D unclear. The CDR3 is 14 residues long. Trimming stripped 4 bases from V and 5 bases from J, with 12 bases between. Germline V lookup: CDR1 SGHRS, CDR2 YFSETQ. Here the CDR3 DNA reads TGCGCCAGCAGCGGCCCCGCTAAAACCGGGGAGCTGTTTTTT. Protein: CASSGPAKTGELFF.

The chain recombines TRBV15 with TRBJ2-1; D is undetermined. Trimming removed 3 bases at V and 1 base at J, with 16 bases between. Germline V gene lookup returns CDR1 LNHNV and CDR2 YYDKDF (reference sequence). There are 17 residues in the CDR3. CDR3: CATSSSSQRRSYNEQFF. In nucleotides, the CDR3 is TGTGCCACCAGCAGCTCATCCCAACGTCGATCCTACAATGAGCAGTTCTTC.

The V call is TRBV4-1, the J call TRBJ2-5, with 16 bases fitting TRBD2. The trim removed 0 bases at V and 2 bases at J, leaving 6 bases unmatched. Germline-derived CDR1 and CDR2 are MGHRA and YSYEKL. This CDR3 has 19 amino acids. CDR3 loop: CASSQERGLAGGYQETQYF. CDR3 in DNA: TGCGCCAGCAGCCAAGAAAGGGGACTAGCGGGAGGGTATCAAGAGACCCAGTACTTC.

The chain couples TRBV19 to TRBJ1-5; D possibly corresponds to TRBD1 (6 bases). The CDR3 consists of 17 residues. Looked up from germline, CDR1 is LNHDA and CDR2 is SQIVND (reference sequence). Between the trimmed V and J ends, which lost 3 bases and 7 bases, there was a span of 22 bases. The CDR3 loop is CASSISIGRQAGQPQHF. CDR3 nucleotides: TGTGCCAGTAGTATCTCGATTGGTAGACAGGCAGGGCAGCCCCAGCATTTT.

The sample holds one count of this clone. The chain recombines TRBV5-1 with TRBJ1-4; weak D call: TRBD1 (5 bases). The germline gives CDR1 SGHRS, CDR2 YFSETQ. The V end was cut by 0 bases, the J end by 5 bases, with 8 bases between. This CDR3 region has 14 residues. This CDR3 is CASSLAPGNEKLFF. CDR3 sequence (DNA): TGCGCCAGCAGCTTGGCTCCAGGGAATGAAAAACTGTTTTTT.

This rearrangement joins TRBV11-2 to TRBJ2-1; TRBD2 aligns across 9 bases. The CDR3 consists of 15 residues. V was pared by 5 bases and J by 9 bases, with 11 bases of the junction left unmatched. Germline loops: CDR1 SGHAT, CDR2 FQNNGV. The DNA for the CDR3 is TGTGCCAGCAGCCCCCAGGTAGCGGGAGCGGGTGAGCAGTTCTTC. As protein: CASSPQVAGAGEQFF.

The chain recombines TRBV14 with TRBJ2-4; D ambiguous. Germline CDR1 reads SGHDN; CDR2 reads FVKESK. This CDR3 comprises 14 residues. Trimming took off 1 base at V and 6 bases at J, with 10 bases between the two ends. In nucleotides, the CDR3 is TGTGCCAGCAGCCAAGTTTGGGAATTAAACATTCAGTACTTC. Translating it yields CASSQVWELNIQYF. The entire variable domain, with the rest obtained from reference TRBV14 and TRBJ2-4, is as follows: EAGVTQFPSHSVIEKGQTVTLRCDPISGHDNLYWYRRVMGKEIKFLLHFVKESKQDESGMPNNRFLAERTGGTYSTLKVQPAELEDSGVYFCASSQVWELNIQYFGAGTRLSVL.

This rearrangement joins TRBV6-5 to TRBJ2-7; D is unresolved. V lost 6 bases and J 5 bases, leaving 17 bases between the germline ends. Per the germline V gene, CDR1 is MNHEY and CDR2 is SVGAGI. CDR3 length equals 14 residues. The CDR3 sequence: CASSRLFGINEQYF. CDR3 bases: TGTGCCAGCAGCCGTCTGTTTGGAATCAACGAGCAGTACTTC.

The CDR3 nucleotides read TGTGCCAGCATTAGCGGGATATCCCCCTACGAGCAGTACTTC. It specifies CASISGISPYEQYF. The chain has TRBV6-5 and TRBJ2-7; 8 bases agree with TRBD2. Per the germline V gene, CDR1 is MNHEY and CDR2 is SVGAGI. V lost 7 bases, J lost 2 bases, and 7 bases stayed unmatched. CDR3 length equals 14 residues.

The chain recombines TRBV4-1 with TRBJ1-6, with D uncertain. Looked up from germline, CDR1 is MGHRA and CDR2 is YSYEKL. The CDR3 loop spans 15 amino acids. V shed 1 base and J shed 7 bases, with 11 bases lying between them. CDR3 sequence: CASSQVRADNSPLHF. Here the CDR3 DNA reads TGCGCCAGCAGCCAAGTTAGGGCAGACAATTCACCCCTCCACTTT.

The chain has TRBV28 and TRBJ1-1; possible D gene TRBD1, 6 bases. Trimming pared 7 bases from V and 6 bases from J, leaving 15 bases between. The V gene's germline CDR1 is MDHEN and CDR2 SYDVKM. CDR3 length: 13 amino acids. In DNA form, the CDR3 reads TGTGCCAGCACCTCTACAGGGATCTCTGAAGCTTTCTTT. Its protein is CASTSTGISEAFF.

This chain joins TRBV5-8 and TRBJ1-2; 7 bases are shared with TRBD1. The V gene end was trimmed by 4 bases and the J gene end by 6 bases; junction bases not matched to a gene: 21. Germline V CDR1 and CDR2: SGHTS, YDEGEE. The CDR3 has 18 amino acids. This chain's CDR3 is CASSPNNILTTGKNGYTF. The CDR3, as DNA: TGTGCCAGCAGCCCGAACAATATACTAACGACAGGGAAAAATGGCTACACCTTC.

The chain carries TRBV19 and TRBJ1-4, with TRBD1 matching over 12 bases. The CDR3 runs 18 residues. J lost 0 bases, V lost 8 bases, and 10 bases had no gene match. The germline V gene encodes CDR1 LNHDA and CDR2 SQIVND (reference sequence). Here the CDR3 DNA reads TGTGCCAGTGCGGCCAGGGGACAGGGGGCTGCAACTAATGAAAAACTGTTTTTT. This sequence encodes CASAARGQGAATNEKLFF. The complete variable domain, with remaining parts taken from reference TRBV19 and TRBJ1-4, reads DGGITQSPKYLFRKEGQNVTLSCEQNLNHDAMYWYRQDPGQGLRLIYYSQIVNDFQKGDIAEGYSVSREKKESFPLTVTSAQKNPTAFYLCASAARGQGAATNEKLFFGSGTQLSVL.

The chain couples TRBV28 to TRBJ2-5; TRBD1 matches at 10 bases. TRBJ2-7 explains the end of the DNA better; the J call may be wrong. CDR1 and CDR2 from the germline V gene are MDHEN and SYDVKM. This CDR3 is built from 15 residues. The DNA of the CDR3 is TGTGCCAGCAGTTTACCCGGGACAGGGGCTTACGAGCAGTACTTC. Protein sequence: CASSLPGTGAYEQYF.